The clone carrying this T cell receptor (beta chain) was seen repeatedly, ten times or more. RNA transcripts were the template for amplifying TCR beta CDR3 regions. The HTBI set primed first-round TCR CDR3 RT-PCR. TCRdb re-derived calls from the multiplex PCR reads in MiXCR, one entry per CDR3 protein. This table has hundreds of thousands of distinct CDR3 sequences, around 17% appearing once. The record originates from a study of T cells in Graves' hyperthyroidism and ophthalmopathy. V lost 8 bases, J lost 0 bases, and 14 bases lay in between. The germline V gene has CDR1 SNHLY and CDR2 FYNNEI. The CDR3 covers 15 residues. For Graves' hyperthyroidism to be stable, ophthalmopathy could not progress within 18 months. Patients aged 18 to 65 had newly diagnosed hyperthyroidism lasting under 2 months. Diagnostic assessment was based on clinical symptoms, serum thyroxine and TRAb, thyroid ultrasound and orbital computed tomography.

This receptor was taken from a man aged 40-55 years with Graves' hyperthyroidism. The sequenced sample consisted of blood. V is TRBV2 and J is TRBJ1-5; maybe TRBD1 (6 bases). The CDR3, as DNA: TGTGCCAGCCGCCGGGGGGCGGTTAGCAATCAGCCCCAGCATTTT. Its translation is CASRRGAVSNQPQHF.